This T cell receptor (beta chain) stems from a study of CD8 T cells in ankylosing spondylitis listed by TCRdb under 2017. The study in broad terms: The study set out to find disease-linked TCR variants by profiling T cell receptor beta repertoires in ankylosing spondylitis patients and healthy donors. The full study cohort comprised roughly 24 ankylosing spondylitis patients and 85 to 120 healthy donors. Peripheral blood was sampled, and synovial fluid was additionally collected from ankylosing spondylitis patients.

Points the paper makes about the study in general: The disease-linked clones showed a CD8+ phenotype and occurred at relatively low frequencies in peripheral blood. Some of the motif variants had been reported before in the synovial fluid and blood of reactive arthritis patients, a finding that suggests common disease-initiation mechanisms. According to the report, matched synovial fluid samples from ankylosing spondylitis patients were significantly enriched for the disease-linked clones. A TCR beta motif of about 8 highly homologous amino acid variants appeared characteristic of blood from ankylosing spondylitis patients.

In this sample, this clonotype turned up many times. Its recognized antigen is unknown. It has no much larger one-base neighbor in the sample; base qualities were not kept. Inclusive of the bounding cysteine and phenylalanine, the CDR3 is 13 residues long. CDR3 DNA is the only sequence kept; it has 39 bases, read in frame from the first base. For CDR1 and CDR2, the germline V gene lists SGHRS and YFSETQ. From V the trimming removes 5 bases and from J it removes 10 bases, while the gene matches leave 8 bases of the junction unaccounted for. TCRdb lists the instrument as Illumina HiSeq 2500. TCR beta libraries were prepared by quantitative 5'-RACE with molecular barcodes. Turning to the authors' computational methods: To identify disease-linked TCR variants, a new computational method was used, one built on a probabilistic model of VDJ rearrangement. TCRdb's own reprocessing of the public reads used fastp at Q25 and MiXCR and kept productive beta chains. Every distinct CDR3 protein forms one entry, paired with its most common genes and DNA. The V and J calls and clone size are TCRdb's, not the authors'. The sample yields approximately 130,000 distinct CDR3 sequences; 10% to 12% were counted once. The ten largest clones add up to around 4.3% of the sample.

This chain is built from TRBV5-1 and TRBJ2-1; 8 central nucleotides agree with TRBD1. This TCR was sampled from a female donor with ankylosing spondylitis or in good health (not recorded which). Sequences were obtained from blood, either unsorted or a sorted T cell fraction (not recorded which). The DNA reads as follows: TGCGCCAGCAGGGACAGGGACGAGGGGGAGCAGTTCTTC. Its translation is CASRDRDEGEQFF.